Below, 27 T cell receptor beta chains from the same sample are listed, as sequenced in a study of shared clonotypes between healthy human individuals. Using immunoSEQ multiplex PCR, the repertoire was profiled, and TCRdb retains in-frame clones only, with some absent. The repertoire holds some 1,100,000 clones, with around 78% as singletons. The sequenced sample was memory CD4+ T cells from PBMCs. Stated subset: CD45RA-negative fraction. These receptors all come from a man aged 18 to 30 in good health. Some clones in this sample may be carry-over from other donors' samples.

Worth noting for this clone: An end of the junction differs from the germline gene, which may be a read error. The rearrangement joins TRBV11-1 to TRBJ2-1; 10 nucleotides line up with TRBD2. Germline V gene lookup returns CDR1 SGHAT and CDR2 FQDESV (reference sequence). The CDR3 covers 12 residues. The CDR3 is CASSWGTSGMVF. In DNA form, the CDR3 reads TGTGCCAGCAGCTGGGGCACTAGCGGGATGGTCTTC.

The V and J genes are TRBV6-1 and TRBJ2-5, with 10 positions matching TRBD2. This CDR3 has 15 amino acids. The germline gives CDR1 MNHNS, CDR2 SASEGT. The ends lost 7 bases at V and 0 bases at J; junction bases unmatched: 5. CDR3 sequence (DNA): TGTGCCAGCAAAGGACTAGCGGCGTACCAAGAGACCCAGTACTTC. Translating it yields CASKGLAAYQETQYF.

For the CDR3, the DNA is TGCAGCGTAGGACAGGTTCTGAACACTGAAGCTTTCTTT. It specifies CSVGQVLNTEAFF. V is TRBV29-1 and J is TRBJ1-1; 7 positions agree with TRBD1. V dropped 6 bases and J dropped 0; count of bases not matched to a gene: 4. The germline gives CDR1 SQVTM, CDR2 ANQGSEA. This CDR3 is 13 amino acids long.

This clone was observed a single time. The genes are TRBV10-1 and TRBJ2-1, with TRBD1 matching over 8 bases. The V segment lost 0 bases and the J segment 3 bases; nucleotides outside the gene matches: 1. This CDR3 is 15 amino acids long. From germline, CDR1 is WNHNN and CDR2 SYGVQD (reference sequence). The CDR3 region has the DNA TGCGCCAGCAGTGAGTCAGGGACAGGCTACAATGAGCAGTTCTTC. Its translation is CASSESGTGYNEQFF.

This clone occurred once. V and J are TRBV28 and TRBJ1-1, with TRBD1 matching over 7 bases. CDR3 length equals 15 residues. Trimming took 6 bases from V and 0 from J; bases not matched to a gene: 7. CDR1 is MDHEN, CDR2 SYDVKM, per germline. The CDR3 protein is CASSFTGTVNTEAFF. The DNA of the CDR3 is TGTGCCAGCAGCTTCACCGGGACAGTGAACACTGAAGCTTTCTTT.

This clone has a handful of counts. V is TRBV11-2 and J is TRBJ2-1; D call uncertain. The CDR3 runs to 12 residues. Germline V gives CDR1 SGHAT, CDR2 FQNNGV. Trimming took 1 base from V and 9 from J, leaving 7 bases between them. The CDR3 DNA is TGTGCCAGCAGCTTAGTAAGGTTTGAGCAGTTCTTC. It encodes CASSLVRFEQFF. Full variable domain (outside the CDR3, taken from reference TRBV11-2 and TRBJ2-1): EAGVAQSPRYKIIEKRQSVAFWCNPISGHATLYWYQQILGQGPKLLIQFQNNGVVDDSQLPKDRFSAERLKGVDSTLKIQPAKLEDSAVYLCASSLVRFEQFFGPGTRLTVL.

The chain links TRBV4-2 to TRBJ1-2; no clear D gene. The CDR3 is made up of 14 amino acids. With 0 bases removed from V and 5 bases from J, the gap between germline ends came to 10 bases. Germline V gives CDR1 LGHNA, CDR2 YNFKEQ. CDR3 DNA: TGTGCCAGCAGCCAAGACAGATCGGCGTATGGCTACACCTTC. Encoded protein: CASSQDRSAYGYTF.

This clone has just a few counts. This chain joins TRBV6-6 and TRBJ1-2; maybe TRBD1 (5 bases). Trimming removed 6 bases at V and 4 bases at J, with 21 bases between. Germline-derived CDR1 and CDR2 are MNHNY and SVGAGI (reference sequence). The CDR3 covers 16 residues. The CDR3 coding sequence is TGTGCCAGCAGCTACGCGATGATTACCCAGGGCTATGGCTACACCTTC. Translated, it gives CASSYAMITQGYGYTF.

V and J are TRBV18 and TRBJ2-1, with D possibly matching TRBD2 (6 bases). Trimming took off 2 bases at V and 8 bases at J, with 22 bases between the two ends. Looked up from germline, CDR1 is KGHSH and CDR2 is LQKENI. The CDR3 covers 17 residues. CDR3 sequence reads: CASSPGLASSWGDEQFF. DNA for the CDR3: TGTGCCAGCTCACCAGGGCTAGCGTCGAGCTGGGGCGATGAGCAGTTCTTC.

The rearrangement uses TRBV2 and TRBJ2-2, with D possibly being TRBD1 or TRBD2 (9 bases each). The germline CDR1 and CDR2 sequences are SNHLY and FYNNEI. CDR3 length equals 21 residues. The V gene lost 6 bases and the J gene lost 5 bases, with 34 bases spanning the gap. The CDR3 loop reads CASSRLPQGARLAGSTGELFF. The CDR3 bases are TGTGCCAGCAGCCGACTCCCACAGGGGGCTAGGCTAGCGGGAAGTACCGGGGAGCTGTTTTTT.

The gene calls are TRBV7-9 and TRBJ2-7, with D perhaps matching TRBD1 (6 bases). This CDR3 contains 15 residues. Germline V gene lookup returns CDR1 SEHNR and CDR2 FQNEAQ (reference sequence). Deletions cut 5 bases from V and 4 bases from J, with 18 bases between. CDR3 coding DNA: TGTGCCAGCAGCATCGGACAGCCTGGTCCGTACGAGCAGTACTTC. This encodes CASSIGQPGPYEQYF.

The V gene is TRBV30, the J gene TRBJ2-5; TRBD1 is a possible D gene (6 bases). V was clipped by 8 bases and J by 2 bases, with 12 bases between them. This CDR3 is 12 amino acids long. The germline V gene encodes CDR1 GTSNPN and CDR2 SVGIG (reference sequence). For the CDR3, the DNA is TGTGCCGTACAGGGAGTACAAGAGACCCAGTACTTC. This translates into CAVQGVQETQYF.

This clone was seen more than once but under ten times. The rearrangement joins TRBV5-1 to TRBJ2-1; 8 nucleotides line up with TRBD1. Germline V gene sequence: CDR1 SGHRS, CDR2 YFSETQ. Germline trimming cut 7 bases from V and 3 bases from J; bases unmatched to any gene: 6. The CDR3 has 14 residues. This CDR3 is CASGRGQDYNEQFF. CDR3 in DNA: TGCGCCAGCGGGCGGGGACAGGACTACAATGAGCAGTTCTTC. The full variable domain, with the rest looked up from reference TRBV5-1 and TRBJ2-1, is KAGVTQTPRYLIKTRGQQVTLSCSPISGHRSVSWYQQTPGQGLQFLFEYFSETQRNKGNFPGRFSGRQFSNSRSEMNVSTLELGDSALYLCASGRGQDYNEQFFGPGTRLTVL.

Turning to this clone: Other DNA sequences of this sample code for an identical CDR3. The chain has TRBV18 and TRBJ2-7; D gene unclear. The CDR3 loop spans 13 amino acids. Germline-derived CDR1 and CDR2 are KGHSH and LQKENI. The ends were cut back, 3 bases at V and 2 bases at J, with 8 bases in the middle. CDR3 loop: CASSPGTAYEQYF. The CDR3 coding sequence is TGTGCCAGCTCACCTGGCACGGCCTACGAGCAGTACTTC.

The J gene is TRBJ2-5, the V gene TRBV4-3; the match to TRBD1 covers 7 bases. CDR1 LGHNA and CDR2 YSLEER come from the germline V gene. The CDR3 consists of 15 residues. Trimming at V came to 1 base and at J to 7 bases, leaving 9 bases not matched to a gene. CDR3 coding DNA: TGCGCCAGCAGCCAAGGGGCAGGGGGTCTTGGGACCCAGTACTTC. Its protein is CASSQGAGGLGTQYF.

The CDR3 spells CASSPSGRANYGYTF. CDR3 coding DNA: TGTGCCAGCAGTCCTAGCGGTCGGGCCAACTATGGCTACACCTTC. The chain recombines TRBV28 with TRBJ1-2; D call uncertain. Germline loops: CDR1 MDHEN, CDR2 SYDVKM. The CDR3 consists of 15 residues. V was clipped by 5 bases and J by 2 bases, with 15 bases between them.

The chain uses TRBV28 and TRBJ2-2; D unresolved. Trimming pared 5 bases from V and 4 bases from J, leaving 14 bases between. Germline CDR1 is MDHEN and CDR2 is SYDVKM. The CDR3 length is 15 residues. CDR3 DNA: TGTGCCAGCAGTAACGACCTATTTAGCACCGGGGAGCTGTTTTTT. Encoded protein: CASSNDLFSTGELFF.

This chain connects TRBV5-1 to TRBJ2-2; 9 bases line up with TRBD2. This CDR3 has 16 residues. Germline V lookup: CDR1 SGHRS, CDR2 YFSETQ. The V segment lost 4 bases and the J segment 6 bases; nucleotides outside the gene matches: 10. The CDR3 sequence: CASSPLAGPRAGELFF. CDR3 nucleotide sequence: TGCGCCAGCAGCCCCCTAGCGGGGCCCCGGGCCGGGGAGCTGTTTTTT.

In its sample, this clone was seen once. The CDR3 region has the DNA TGTGCCAGCAGCTTATATCCGGGGGTTTATGGCTACACCTTC. This codes for CASSLYPGVYGYTF. This chain joins TRBV7-3 and TRBJ1-2; D possibly corresponds to TRBD1 (5 bases). V lost 2 bases, J lost 5 bases, and 12 bases lay in between. The germline V gene has CDR1 SGHTA and CDR2 FQGTGA. The CDR3 covers 14 residues.

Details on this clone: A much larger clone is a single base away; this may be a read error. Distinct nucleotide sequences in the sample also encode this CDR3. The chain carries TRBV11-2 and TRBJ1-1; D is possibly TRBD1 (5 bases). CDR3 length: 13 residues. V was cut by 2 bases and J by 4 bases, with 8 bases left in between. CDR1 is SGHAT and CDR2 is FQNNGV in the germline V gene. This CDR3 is CASSLRRGTEAFF. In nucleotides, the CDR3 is TGTGCCAGCAGCTTACGGAGGGGCACTGAAGCTTTCTTT.

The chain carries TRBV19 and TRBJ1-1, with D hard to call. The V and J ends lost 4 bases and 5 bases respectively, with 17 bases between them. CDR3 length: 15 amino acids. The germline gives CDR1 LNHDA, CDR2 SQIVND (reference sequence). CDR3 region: CASSTYWTGKTEAFF. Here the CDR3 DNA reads TGTGCCAGTAGTACCTACTGGACGGGAAAAACTGAAGCTTTCTTT. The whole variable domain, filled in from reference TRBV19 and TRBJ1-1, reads DGGITQSPKYLFRKEGQNVTLSCEQNLNHDAMYWYRQDPGQGLRLIYYSQIVNDFQKGDIAEGYSVSREKKESFPLTVTSAQKNPTAFYLCASSTYWTGKTEAFFGQGTRLTVV.

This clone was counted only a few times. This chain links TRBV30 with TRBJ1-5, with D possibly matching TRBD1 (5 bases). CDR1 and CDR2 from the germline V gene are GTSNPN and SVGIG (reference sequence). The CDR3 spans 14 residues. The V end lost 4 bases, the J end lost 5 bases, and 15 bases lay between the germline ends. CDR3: CAWTPRGFDQPQHF. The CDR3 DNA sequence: TGTGCCTGGACCCCTAGGGGCTTCGATCAGCCCCAGCATTTT.

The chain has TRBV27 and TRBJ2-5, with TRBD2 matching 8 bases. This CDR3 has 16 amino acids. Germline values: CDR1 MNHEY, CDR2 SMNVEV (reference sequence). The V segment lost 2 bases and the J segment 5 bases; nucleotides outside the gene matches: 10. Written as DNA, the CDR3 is TGTGCCAGCAGTTTACGCCGCCTCCGGGGGGGGGAGACCCAGTACTTC. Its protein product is CASSLRRLRGGETQYF.

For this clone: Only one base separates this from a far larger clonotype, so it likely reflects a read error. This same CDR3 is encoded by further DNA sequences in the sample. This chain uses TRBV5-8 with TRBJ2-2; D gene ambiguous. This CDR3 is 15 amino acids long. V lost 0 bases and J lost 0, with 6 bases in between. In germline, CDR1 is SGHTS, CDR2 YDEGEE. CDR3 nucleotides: TGTGCCAGCAGCTTGGTGGGTGCGAACACCGGGGAGCTGTTTTTT. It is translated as CASSLVGANTGELFF. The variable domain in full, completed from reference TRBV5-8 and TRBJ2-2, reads EAGVTQSPTHLIKTRGQQATLRCSPISGHTSVYWYQQALGLGLQFLLWYDEGEERNRGNFPPRFSGRQFPNYSSELNVNALELEDSALYLCASSLVGANTGELFFGEGSRLTVL.

The CDR3 DNA is TGTGCCAGCAGTTTACCGAACGCGGGAGGGCCCCAATACGAGCAGTACTTC. Translated, it gives CASSLPNAGGPQYEQYF. The chain employs TRBV28 and TRBJ2-7, with TRBD2 matching over 9 bases. The CDR3 runs 17 residues. V lost 2 bases and J lost 4; bases outside the gene matches: 12. Germline V gene sequence: CDR1 MDHEN, CDR2 SYDVKM.

CDR3 DNA sequence: TGTGCCAGCAGCTCACGGGACGGAAAAGACTATGGCTACACCTTC. Translating it yields CASSSRDGKDYGYTF. The V call is TRBV7-8, the J call TRBJ1-2; tentative D call: TRBD1 (5 bases). The germline gives CDR1 SGHVS, CDR2 FQNEAQ. Trimming stripped 4 bases from V and 3 bases from J, with 15 bases between. This CDR3 contains 15 residues.

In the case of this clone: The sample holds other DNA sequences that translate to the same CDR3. Written as DNA, the CDR3 is TGTGCCAGTAGTCAACTAGCGGGAGGCTACAATGAGCAGTTCTTC. Its translation is CASSQLAGGYNEQFF. The genes are TRBV19 and TRBJ2-1, with 12 bases identical to TRBD2. CDR1 and CDR2 (germline): LNHDA, SQIVND (reference sequence). The ends lost 5 bases at V and 3 bases at J; junction bases unmatched: 2. The CDR3 length is 15 residues.